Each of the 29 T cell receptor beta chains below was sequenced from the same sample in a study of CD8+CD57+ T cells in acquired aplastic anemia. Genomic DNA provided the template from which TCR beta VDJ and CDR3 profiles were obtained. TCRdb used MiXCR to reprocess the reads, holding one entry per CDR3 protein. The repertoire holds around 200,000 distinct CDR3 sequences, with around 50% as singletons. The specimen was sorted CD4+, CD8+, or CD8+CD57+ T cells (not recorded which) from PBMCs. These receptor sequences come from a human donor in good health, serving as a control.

CDR3: CASSEEYTRTGPYGYTF. In nucleotides, the CDR3 is TGTGCCAGCAGTGAAGAGTATACTCGGACAGGGCCCTATGGCTACACCTTC. This chain connects TRBV2 to TRBJ1-2; 8 positions match TRBD1. Trimming at V came to 1 base and at J to 4 bases, leaving 11 bases not matched to a gene. Germline-derived CDR1 and CDR2 are SNHLY and FYNNEI. CDR3 length equals 17 residues.

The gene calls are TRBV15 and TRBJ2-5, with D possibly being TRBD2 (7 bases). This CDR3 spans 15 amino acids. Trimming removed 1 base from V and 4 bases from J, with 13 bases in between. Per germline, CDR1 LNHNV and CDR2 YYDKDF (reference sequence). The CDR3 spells CATSRVEGGSETQYF. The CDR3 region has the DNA TGTGCCACCAGCAGAGTAGAGGGGGGGTCAGAGACCCAGTACTTC.

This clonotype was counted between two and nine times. CDR3 loop: CASSPGDRSGNTIYF. In nucleotides, the CDR3 is TGTGCCAGCAGTCCCGGTGACCGCTCTGGAAACACCATATATTTT. V and J are TRBV28 and TRBJ1-3; D gene uncertain. CDR1 is MDHEN, CDR2 SYDVKM, per germline. The CDR3 is made up of 15 amino acids. Deletions cut 5 bases from V and 0 bases from J, with 11 bases between.

The CDR3 sequence is CASSWGTGAGETQYF. The CDR3 DNA reads as TGTGCCAGCAGCTGGGGGACAGGGGCGGGAGAGACCCAGTACTTC. The chain links TRBV7-9 to TRBJ2-5; TRBD1 matches at 10 bases. J gave up 4 bases and V 4 bases, and 6 bases lay outside the gene matches. Germline V gene sequence: CDR1 SEHNR, CDR2 FQNEAQ (reference sequence). This CDR3 contains 15 residues.

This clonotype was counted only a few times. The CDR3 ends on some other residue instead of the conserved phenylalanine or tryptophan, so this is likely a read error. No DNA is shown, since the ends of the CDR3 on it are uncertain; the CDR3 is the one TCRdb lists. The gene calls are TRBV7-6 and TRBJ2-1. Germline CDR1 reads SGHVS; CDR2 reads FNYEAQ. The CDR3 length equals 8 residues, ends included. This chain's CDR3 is CASSLTPA.

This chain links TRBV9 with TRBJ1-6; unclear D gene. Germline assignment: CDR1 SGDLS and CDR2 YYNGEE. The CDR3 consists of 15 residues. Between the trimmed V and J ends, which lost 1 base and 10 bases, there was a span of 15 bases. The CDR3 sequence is CASSVSSDATSPLHF. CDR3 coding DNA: TGTGCCAGCAGCGTATCATCAGATGCCACCTCACCCCTCCACTTT.

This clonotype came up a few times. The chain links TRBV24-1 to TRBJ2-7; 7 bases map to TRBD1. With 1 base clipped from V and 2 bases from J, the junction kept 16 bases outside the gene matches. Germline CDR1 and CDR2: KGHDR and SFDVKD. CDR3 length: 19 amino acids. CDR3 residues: CATSDLRHETGAKPYEQYV. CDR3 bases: TGTGCCACCAGTGATTTAAGGCATGAAACAGGGGCGAAACCCTACGAGCAGTACGTC.

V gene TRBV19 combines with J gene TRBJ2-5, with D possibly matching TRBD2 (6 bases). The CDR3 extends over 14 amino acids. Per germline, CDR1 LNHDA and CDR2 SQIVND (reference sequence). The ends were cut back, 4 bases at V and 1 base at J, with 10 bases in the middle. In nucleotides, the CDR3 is TGTGCCAGTAGTAGCGGGGTGACCCAAGAGACCCAGTACTTC. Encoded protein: CASSSGVTQETQYF.

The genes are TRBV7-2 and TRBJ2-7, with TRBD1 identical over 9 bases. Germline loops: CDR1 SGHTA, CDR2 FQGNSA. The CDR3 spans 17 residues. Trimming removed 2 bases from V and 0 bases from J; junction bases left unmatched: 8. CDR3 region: CASSLPHRTGVSYEQYF. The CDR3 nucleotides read TGTGCCAGCAGCTTACCCCACCGGACAGGGGTCTCCTACGAGCAGTACTTC.

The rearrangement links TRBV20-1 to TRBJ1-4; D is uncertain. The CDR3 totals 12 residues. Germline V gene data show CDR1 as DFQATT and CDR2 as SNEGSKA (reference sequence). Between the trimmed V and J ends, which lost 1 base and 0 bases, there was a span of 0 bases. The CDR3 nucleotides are TGCAGTGCTAGAGCAACTAATGAAAAACTGTTTTTT. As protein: CSARATNEKLFF.

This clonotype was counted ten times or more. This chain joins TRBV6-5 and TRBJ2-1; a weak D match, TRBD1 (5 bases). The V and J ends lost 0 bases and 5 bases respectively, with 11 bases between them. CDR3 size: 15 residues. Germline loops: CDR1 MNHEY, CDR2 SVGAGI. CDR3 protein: CASSYSGQGNNEQFF. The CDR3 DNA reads TGTGCCAGCAGTTACTCGGGGCAGGGAAACAATGAGCAGTTCTTC.

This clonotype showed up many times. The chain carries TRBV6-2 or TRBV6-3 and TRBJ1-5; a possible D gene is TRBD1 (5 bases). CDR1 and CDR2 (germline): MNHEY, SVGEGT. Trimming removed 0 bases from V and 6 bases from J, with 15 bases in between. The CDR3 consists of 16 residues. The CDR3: CASSYSSQGAGQPQHF. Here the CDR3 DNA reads TGTGCCAGCAGTTACTCGAGTCAGGGCGCGGGTCAGCCCCAGCATTTT.

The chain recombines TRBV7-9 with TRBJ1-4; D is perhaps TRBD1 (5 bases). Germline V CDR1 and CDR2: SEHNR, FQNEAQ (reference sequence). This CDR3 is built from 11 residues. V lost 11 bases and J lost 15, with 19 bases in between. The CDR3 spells CAHEGQGSLFF. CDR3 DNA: TGTGCCCACGAGGGGCAGGGCTCATTGTTTTTT.

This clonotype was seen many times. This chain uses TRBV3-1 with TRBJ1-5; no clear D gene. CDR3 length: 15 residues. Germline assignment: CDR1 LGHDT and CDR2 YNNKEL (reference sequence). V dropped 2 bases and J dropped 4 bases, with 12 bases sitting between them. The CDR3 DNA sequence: TGTGCCAGCAGCCAAACCTTAGCCTTAAATCAGCCCCAGCATTTT. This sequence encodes CASSQTLALNQPQHF. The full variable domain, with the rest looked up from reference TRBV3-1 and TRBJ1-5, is DTAVSQTPKYLVTQMGNDKSIKCEQNLGHDTMYWYKQDSKKFLKIMFSYNNKELIINETVPNRFSPKSPDKAHLNLHINSLELGDSAVYFCASSQTLALNQPQHFGDGTRLSIL.

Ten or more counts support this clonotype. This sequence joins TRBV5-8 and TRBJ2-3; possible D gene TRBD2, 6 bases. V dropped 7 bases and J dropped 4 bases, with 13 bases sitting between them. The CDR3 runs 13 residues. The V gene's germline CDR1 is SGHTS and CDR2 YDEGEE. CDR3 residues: CASGLEGSDTQYF. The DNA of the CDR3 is TGTGCCAGCGGTCTGGAGGGCTCAGATACGCAGTATTTT.

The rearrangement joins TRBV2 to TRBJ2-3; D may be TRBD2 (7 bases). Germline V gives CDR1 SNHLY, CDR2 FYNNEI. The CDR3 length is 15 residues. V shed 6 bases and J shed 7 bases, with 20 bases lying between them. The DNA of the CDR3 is TGTGCCAGCAGCTTTGGGGGCGCGGGGGCAAATACGCAGTATTTT. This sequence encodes CASSFGGAGANTQYF.

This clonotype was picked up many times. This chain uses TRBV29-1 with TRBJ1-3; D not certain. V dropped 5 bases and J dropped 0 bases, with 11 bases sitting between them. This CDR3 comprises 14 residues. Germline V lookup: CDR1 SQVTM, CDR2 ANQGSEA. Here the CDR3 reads CSVTSVTSGNTIYF. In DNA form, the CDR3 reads TGCAGCGTTACATCGGTTACCTCTGGAAACACCATATATTTT.

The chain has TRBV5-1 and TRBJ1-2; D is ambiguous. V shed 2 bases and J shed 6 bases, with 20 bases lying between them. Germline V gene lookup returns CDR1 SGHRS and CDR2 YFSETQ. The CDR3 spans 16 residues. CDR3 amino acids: CASSFGEGRGKDGYTF. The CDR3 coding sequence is TGCGCCAGCAGCTTCGGGGAGGGTAGAGGAAAGGATGGCTACACCTTC. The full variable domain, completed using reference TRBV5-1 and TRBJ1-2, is KAGVTQTPRYLIKTRGQQVTLSCSPISGHRSVSWYQQTPGQGLQFLFEYFSETQRNKGNFPGRFSGRQFSNSRSEMNVSTLELGDSALYLCASSFGEGRGKDGYTFGSGTRLTVV.

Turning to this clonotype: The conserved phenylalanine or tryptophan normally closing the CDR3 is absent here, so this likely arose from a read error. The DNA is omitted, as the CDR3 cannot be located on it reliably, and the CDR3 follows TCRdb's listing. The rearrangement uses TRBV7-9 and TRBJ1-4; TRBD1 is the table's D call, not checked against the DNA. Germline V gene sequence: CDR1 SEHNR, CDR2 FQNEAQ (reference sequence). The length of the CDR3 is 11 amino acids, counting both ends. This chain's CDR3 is CASSPGQGDFY.

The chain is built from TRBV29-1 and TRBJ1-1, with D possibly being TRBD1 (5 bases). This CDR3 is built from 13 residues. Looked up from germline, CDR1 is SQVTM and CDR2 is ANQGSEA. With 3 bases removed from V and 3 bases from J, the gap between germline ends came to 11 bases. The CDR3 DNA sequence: TGCAGCGTTGACGGGGGATCTCACACTGAAGCTTTCTTT. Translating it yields CSVDGGSHTEAFF. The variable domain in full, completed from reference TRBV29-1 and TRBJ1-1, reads SAVISQKPSRDICQRGTSLTIQCQVDSQVTMMFWYRQQPGQSLTLIATANQGSEATYESGFVIDKFPISRPNLTFSTLTVSNMSPEDSSIYLCSVDGGSHTEAFFGQGTRLTVV.

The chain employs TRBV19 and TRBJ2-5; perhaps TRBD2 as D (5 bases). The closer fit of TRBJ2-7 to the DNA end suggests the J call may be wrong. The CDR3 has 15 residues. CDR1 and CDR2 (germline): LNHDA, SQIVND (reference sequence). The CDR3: CASSIERGLLYEQYF. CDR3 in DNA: TGTGCCAGTAGTATAGAGAGAGGGCTGCTCTACGAGCAGTACTTC.

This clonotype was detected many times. CDR3 residues: CASSLLLGGEQFF. In DNA form, the CDR3 reads TGTGCCAGCAGTCTCCTTTTGGGCGGTGAGCAGTTCTTC. This rearrangement joins TRBV25-1 to TRBJ2-1, with D unclear. The CDR3 has 13 amino acids. Trimming took 5 bases from V and 9 from J, leaving 14 bases between them. Germline CDR1 is MGHDK and CDR2 is SYGVNS.

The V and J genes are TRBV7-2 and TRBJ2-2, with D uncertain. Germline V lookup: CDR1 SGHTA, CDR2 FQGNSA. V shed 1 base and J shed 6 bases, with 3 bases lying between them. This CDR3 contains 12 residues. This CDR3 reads CASSLVSGELFF. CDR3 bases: TGTGCCAGCAGCTTAGTTTCCGGGGAGCTGTTTTTT. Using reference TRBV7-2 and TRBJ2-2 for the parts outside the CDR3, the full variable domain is GAGVSQSPSNKVTEKGKDVELRCDPISGHTALYWYRQSLGQGLEFLIYFQGNSAPDKSGLPSDRFSAERTGGSVSTLTIQRTQQEDSAVYLCASSLVSGELFFGEGSRLTVL.

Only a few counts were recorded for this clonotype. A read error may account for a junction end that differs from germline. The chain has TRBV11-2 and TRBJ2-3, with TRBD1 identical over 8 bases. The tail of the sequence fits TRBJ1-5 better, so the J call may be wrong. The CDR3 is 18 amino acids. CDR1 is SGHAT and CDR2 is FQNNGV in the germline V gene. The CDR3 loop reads CASGLGYDRGLVTDTQHF. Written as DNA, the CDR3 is TGTGCCAGCGGCTTAGGTTACGACAGGGGATTAGTCACAGATACGCAGCATTTT.

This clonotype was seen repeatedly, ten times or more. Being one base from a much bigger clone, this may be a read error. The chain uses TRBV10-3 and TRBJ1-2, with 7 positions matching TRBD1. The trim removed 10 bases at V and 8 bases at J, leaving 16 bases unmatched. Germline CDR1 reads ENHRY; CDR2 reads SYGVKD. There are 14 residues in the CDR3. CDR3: CATLPPQTDRGYTF. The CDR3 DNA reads TGTGCCACCCTACCGCCACAAACGGACAGGGGCTACACCTTC.

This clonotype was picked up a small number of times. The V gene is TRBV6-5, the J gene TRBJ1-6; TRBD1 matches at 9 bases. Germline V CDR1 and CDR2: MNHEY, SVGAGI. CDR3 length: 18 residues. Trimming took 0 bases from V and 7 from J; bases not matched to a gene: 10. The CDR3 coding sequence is TGTGCCAGCAGTTACTCGCCTCCACAGGGGGCCGCAAATTCACCCCTCCACTTT. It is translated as CASSYSPPQGAANSPLHF.

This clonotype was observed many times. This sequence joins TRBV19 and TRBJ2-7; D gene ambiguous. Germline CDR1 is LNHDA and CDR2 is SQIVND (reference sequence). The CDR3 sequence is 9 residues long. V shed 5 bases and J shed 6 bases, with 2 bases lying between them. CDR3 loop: CASSAEQYF. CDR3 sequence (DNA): TGTGCCAGTAGTGCCGAGCAGTACTTC.

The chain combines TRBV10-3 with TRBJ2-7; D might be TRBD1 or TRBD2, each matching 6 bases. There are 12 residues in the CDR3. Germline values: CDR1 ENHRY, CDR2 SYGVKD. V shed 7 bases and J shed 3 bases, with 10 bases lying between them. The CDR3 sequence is CAITGGFYEQYF. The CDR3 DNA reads TGTGCCATCACCGGGGGCTTCTACGAGCAGTACTTC.

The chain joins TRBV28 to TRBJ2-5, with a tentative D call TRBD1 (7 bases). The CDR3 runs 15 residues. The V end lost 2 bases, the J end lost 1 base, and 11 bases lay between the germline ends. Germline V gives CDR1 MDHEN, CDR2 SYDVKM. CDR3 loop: CASSLGGTAQETQYF. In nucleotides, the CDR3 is TGTGCCAGCAGTTTAGGCGGGACAGCCCAAGAGACCCAGTACTTC.